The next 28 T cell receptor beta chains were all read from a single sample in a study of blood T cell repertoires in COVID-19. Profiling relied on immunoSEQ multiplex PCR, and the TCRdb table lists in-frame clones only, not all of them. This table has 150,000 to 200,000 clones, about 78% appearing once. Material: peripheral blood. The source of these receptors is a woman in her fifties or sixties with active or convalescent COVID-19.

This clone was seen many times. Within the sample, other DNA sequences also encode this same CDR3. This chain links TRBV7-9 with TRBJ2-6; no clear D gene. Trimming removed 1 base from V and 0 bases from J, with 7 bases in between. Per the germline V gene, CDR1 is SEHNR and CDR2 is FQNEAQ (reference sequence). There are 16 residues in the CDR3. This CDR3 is CASSLVTSSGANVLTF. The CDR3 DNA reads TGTGCCAGCAGCTTAGTAACCAGCTCTGGGGCCAACGTCCTGACTTTC.

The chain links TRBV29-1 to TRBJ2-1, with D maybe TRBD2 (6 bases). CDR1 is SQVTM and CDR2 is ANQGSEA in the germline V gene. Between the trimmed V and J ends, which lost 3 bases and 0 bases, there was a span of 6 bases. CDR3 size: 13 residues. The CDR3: CSVDGSSYNEQFF. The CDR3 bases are TGCAGCGTTGACGGGAGCTCCTACAATGAGCAGTTCTTC.

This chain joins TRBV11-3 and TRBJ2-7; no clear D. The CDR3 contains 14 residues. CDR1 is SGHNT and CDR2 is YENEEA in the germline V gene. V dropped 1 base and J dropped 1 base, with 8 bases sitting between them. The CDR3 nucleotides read TGTGCCAGCAGCTTAGCGGCAGGTTCCTACGAGCAGTACTTC. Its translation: CASSLAAGSYEQYF.

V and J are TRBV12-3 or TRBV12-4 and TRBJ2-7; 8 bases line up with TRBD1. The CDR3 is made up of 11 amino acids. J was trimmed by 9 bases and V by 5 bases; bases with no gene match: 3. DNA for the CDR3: TGTGCCAGCAGTCGACAGGGGTGGCAGTACTTC. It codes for CASSRQGWQYF.

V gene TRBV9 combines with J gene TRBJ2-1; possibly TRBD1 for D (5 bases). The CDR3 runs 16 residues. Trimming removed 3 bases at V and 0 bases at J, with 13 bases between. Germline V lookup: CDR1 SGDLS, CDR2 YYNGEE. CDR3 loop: CASSALSDSSYNEQFF. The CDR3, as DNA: TGTGCCAGCAGCGCCCTGTCTGACAGCTCCTACAATGAGCAGTTCTTC.

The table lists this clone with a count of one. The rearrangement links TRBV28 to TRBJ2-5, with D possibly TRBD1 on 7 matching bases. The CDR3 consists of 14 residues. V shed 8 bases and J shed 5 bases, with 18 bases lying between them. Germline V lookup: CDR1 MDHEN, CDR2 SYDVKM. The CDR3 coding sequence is TGTGCCAGCCGGGGGACAGCGGTCCCGGAGACCCAGTACTTC. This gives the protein CASRGTAVPETQYF.

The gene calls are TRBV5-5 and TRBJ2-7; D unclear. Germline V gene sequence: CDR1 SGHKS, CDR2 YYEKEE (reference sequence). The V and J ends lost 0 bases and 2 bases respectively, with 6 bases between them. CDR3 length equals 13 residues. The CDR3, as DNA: TGTGCCAGCAGCTTGGAAGAGCCCTACGAGCAGTACTTC. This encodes CASSLEEPYEQYF.

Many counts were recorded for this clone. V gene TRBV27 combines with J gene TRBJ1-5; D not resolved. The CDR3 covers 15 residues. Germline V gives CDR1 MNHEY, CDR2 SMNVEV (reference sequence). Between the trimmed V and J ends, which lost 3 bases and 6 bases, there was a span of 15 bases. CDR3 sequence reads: CASSFSGYASQPQHF. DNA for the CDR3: TGTGCCAGCAGTTTCAGCGGGTATGCATCTCAGCCCCAGCATTTT.

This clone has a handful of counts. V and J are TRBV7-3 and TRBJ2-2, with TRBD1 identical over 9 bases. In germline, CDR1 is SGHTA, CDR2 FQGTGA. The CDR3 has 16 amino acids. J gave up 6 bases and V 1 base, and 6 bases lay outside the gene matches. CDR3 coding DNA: TGTGCCAGCAGCTTAATAGGGACAGGGTTGTCCGGGGAGCTGTTTTTT. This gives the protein CASSLIGTGLSGELFF.

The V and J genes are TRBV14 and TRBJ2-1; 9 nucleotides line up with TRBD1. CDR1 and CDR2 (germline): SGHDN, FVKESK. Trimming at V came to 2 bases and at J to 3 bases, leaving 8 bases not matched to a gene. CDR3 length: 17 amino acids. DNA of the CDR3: TGTGCCAGCAGCCAATTACAGGGGGCCAAGAACTACAATGAGCAGTTCTTC. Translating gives CASSQLQGAKNYNEQFF.

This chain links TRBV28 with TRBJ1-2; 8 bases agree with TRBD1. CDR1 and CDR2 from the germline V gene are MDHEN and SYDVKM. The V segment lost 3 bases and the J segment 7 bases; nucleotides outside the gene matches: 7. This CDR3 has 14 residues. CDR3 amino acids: CASSFEDRAGGYTF. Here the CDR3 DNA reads TGTGCCAGCAGTTTCGAGGACAGGGCGGGTGGCTACACCTTC.

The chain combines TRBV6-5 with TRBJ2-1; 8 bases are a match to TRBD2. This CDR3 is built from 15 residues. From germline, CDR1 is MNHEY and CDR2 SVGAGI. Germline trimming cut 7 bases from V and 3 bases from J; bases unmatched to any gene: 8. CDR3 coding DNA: TGTGCCAGCACCCTACTAGCGGCCCTCTACAATGAGCAGTTCTTC. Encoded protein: CASTLLAALYNEQFF.

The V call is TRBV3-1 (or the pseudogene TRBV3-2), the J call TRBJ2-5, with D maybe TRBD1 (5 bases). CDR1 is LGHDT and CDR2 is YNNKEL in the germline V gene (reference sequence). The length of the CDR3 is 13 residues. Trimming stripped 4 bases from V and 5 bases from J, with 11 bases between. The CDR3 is CASSRQKVETQYF. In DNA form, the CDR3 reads TGTGCCAGCAGCCGACAGAAGGTGGAGACCCAGTACTTC.

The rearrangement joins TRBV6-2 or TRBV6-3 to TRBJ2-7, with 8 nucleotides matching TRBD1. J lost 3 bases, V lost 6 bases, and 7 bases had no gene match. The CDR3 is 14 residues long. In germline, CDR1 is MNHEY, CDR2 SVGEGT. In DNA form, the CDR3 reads TGTGCCAGCAGCCCCGGGACAGGCGTCTACGAGCAGTACTTC. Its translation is CASSPGTGVYEQYF.

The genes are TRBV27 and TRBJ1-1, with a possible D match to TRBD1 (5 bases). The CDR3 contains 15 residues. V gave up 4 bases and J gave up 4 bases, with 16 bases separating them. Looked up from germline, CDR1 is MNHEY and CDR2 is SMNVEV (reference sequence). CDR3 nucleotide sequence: TGTGCCAGCAGTTCTACGACAGACTGGGGCACTGAAGCTTTCTTT. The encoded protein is CASSSTTDWGTEAFF.

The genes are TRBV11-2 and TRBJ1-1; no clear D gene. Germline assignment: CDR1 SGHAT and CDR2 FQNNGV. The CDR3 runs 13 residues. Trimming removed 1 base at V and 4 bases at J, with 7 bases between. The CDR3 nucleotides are TGTGCCAGCAGCTTAGCGGCAGGCACTGAAGCTTTCTTT. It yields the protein CASSLAAGTEAFF.

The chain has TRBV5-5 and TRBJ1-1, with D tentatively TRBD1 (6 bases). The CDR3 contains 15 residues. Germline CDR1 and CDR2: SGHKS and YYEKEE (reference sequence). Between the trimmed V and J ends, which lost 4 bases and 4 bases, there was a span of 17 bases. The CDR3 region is CASSPLVVGGTEAFF. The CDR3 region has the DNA TGTGCCAGCAGCCCCCTGGTAGTAGGGGGCACTGAAGCTTTCTTT.

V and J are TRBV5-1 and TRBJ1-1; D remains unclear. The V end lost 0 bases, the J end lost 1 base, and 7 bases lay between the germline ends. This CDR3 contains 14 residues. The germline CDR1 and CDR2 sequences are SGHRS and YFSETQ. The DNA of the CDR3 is TGCGCCAGCAGCTTGGACAGCGGGAACACTGAAGCTTTCTTT. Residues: CASSLDSGNTEAFF.

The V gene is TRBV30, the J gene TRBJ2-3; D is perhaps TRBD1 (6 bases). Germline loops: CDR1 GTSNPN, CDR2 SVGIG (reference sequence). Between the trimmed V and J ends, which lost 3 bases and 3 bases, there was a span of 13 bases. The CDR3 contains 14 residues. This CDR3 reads CAWRTGRTTDTQYF. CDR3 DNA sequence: TGTGCCTGGAGAACAGGGCGGACGACAGATACGCAGTATTTT.

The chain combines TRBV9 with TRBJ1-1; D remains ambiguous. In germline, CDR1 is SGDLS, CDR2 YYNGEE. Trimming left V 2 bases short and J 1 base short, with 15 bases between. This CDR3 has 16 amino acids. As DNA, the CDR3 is TGTGCCAGCAGCGTGGGGAGTGGGCTGGGGAACACTGAAGCTTTCTTT. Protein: CASSVGSGLGNTEAFF.

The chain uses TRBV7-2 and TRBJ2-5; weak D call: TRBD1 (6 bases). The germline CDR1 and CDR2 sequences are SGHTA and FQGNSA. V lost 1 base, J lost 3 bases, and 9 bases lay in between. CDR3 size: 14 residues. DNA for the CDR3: TGTGCCAGCAGCTTAGAACCAGGGGAAGAGACCCAGTACTTC. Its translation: CASSLEPGEETQYF. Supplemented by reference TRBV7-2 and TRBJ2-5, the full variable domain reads GAGVSQSPSNKVTEKGKDVELRCDPISGHTALYWYRQSLGQGLEFLIYFQGNSAPDKSGLPSDRFSAERTGGSVSTLTIQRTQQEDSAVYLCASSLEPGEETQYFGPGTRLLVL.

The CDR3 nucleotides read TGTGCCTGGAGGCGGGACAGAAACTATGGCTACACCTTC. This translates into CAWRRDRNYGYTF. The chain has TRBV30 and TRBJ1-2; 7 nucleotides agree with TRBD1. Germline V gene lookup returns CDR1 GTSNPN and CDR2 SVGIG (reference sequence). The CDR3 is made up of 13 amino acids. The junction had 3 bases not matched to a gene; V was cut back by 3 bases and J by 2 bases.

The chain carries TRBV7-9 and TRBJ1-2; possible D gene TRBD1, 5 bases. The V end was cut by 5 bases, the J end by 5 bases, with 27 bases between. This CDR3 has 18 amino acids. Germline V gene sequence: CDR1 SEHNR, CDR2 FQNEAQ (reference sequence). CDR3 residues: CASSLPPGRRGPEYGYTF. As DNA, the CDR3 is TGTGCCAGCAGCCTGCCGCCCGGACGGAGGGGTCCAGAGTATGGCTACACCTTC. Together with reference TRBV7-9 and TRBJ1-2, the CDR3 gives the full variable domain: DTGVSQNPRHKITKRGQNVTFRCDPISEHNRLYWYRQTLGQGPEFLTYFQNEAQLEKSRLLSDRFSAERPKGSFSTLEIQRTEQGDSAMYLCASSLPPGRRGPEYGYTFGSGTRLTVV.

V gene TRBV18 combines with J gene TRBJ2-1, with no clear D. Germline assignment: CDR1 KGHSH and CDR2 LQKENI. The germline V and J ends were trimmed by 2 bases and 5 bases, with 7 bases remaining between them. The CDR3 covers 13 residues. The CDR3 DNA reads TGTGCCAGCTCACCAGGCCAGGACAATGAGCAGTTCTTC. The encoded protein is CASSPGQDNEQFF.

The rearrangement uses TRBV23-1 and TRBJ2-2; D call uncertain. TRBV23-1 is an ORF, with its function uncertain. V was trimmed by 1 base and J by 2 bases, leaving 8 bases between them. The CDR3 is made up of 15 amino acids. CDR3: CASSQLQANTGELFF. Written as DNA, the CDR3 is TGCGCCAGCAGTCAATTGCAGGCCAACACCGGGGAGCTGTTTTTT.

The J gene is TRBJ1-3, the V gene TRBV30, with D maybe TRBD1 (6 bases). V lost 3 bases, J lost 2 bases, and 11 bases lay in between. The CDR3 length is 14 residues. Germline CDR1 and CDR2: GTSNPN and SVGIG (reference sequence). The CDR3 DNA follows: TGTGCCTGGAGGATAACAGGGACTGGAAACACCATATATTTT. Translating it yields CAWRITGTGNTIYF. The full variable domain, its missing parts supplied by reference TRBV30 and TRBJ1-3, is SQTIHQWPATLVQPVGSPLSLECTVEGTSNPNLYWYRQAAGRGLQLLFYSVGIGQISSEVPQNLSASRPQDRQFILSSKKLLLSDSGFYLCAWRITGTGNTIYFGEGSWLTVV.

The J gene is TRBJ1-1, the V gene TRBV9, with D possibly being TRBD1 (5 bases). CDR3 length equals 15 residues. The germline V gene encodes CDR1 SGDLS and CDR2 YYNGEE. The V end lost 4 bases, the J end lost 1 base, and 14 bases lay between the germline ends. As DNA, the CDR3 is TGTGCCAGCAGCCCCCGTCAGGGATCGAACACTGAAGCTTTCTTT. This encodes CASSPRQGSNTEAFF.

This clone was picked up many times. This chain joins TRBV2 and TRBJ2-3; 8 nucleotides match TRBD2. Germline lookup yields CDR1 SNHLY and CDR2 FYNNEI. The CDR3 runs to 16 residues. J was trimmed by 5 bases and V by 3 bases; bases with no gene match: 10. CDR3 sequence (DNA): TGTGCCAGCAGTGAGAACCGGGGGGGCGGTGGAGATACGCAGTATTTT. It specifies CASSENRGGGGDTQYF.